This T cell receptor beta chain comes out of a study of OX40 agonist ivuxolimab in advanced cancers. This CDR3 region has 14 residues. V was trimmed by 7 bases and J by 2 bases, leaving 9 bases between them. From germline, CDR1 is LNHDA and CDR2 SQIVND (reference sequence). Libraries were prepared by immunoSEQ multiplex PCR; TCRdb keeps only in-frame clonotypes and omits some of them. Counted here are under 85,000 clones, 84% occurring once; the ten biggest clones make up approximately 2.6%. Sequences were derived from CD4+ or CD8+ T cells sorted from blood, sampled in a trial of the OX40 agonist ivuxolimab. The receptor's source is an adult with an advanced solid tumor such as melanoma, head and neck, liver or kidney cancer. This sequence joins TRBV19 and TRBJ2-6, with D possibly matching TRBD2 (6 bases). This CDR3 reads CASMSGAGANVLTF. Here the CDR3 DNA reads TGTGCCAGTATGTCGGGGGCTGGGGCCAACGTCCTGACTTTC.